The 8 T cell receptor beta chains below all came from one sample that was sequenced in a study of T cells in Graves' hyperthyroidism and ophthalmopathy (dated by TCRdb to the late 2010s). The library was made by multiplex PCR. For sequencing, an Illumina HiSeq 2000 was employed. Amplification of TCR beta CDR3 regions was carried out from RNA transcripts. The TCR CDR3 was subjected to a first round of RT-PCR using the HTBI primer set and the Qiagen OneStep RT-PCR kit. Starting from the raw public reads, TCRdb applied fastp trimming at Q25, assembled clones with MiXCR and retained in-frame beta chains. A single entry per CDR3 protein holds the most common genes and DNA from its merged rows. The sample table shows over 650,000 distinct CDR3 sequences, and 45% are seen once. Together, the top ten hold about 7.2% of the sample. The sequencing sample was made of peripheral blood or thyroid tissue (not recorded which). The receptors were gathered from an adult man with Graves' disease, either hyperthyroidism or ophthalmopathy (not recorded which).

This clonotype appeared a few times. The chain links TRBV2 to TRBJ2-5; 7 nucleotides agree with TRBD1. Germline loops: CDR1 SNHLY, CDR2 FYNNEI. The CDR3 is made up of 14 amino acids. V shed 2 bases, J shed 4 bases, and the junction held 4 bases outside the gene matches. The CDR3 is CASSERRQGETQYF. In DNA form, the CDR3 reads TGTGCCAGCAGTGAAAGGAGACAGGGAGAGACCCAGTACTTC.

To note about this clonotype: This may be a read error: a much more frequent sequence differs by one nucleotide. The chain is built from TRBV10-2 and TRBJ1-5, with D perhaps TRBD1 (5 bases). V lost 2 bases and J 2 bases, leaving 10 bases between the germline ends. Looked up from germline, CDR1 is WSHSY and CDR2 is SAAADI. The CDR3 is 15 amino acids. CDR3 amino acids: CASSELGQGNQPQHF. CDR3 in DNA: TGCGCCAGCAGTGAGCTAGGACAAGGCAATCAGCCCCAGCATTTT.

On this clonotype itself: This may be a read error: a much more frequent sequence differs by one nucleotide. The V call is TRBV7-6, the J call TRBJ2-7; D is uncertain. CDR1 is SGHVS and CDR2 is FNYEAQ in the germline V gene. The CDR3 extends over 14 amino acids. CDR3 DNA sequence: TGTGCCAGCAGCTTTATCGAGAGTTCCTACAAGCAGTACTTC. Protein product: CASSFIESSYKQYF.

This chain joins TRBV29-1 and TRBJ2-7; 9 bases fit TRBD2. The CDR3 runs to 11 residues. Germline CDR1 SQVTM, CDR2 ANQGSEA. J was trimmed by 6 bases and V by 7 bases; bases with no gene match: 4. CDR3 protein: CSGRLAAEQYF. In nucleotides, the CDR3 is TGCAGCGGACGACTAGCGGCCGAGCAGTACTTC.

A note on this clonotype: One base away lies a much larger clone, so this may be a sequencing read error. The chain joins TRBV11-1 to TRBJ1-2; 7 bases are shared with TRBD1. CDR1 is SGHAT and CDR2 is FQDESV in the germline V gene (reference sequence). V was clipped by 5 bases and J by 4 bases; unmatched bases: 4. This CDR3 is built from 13 residues. Written as DNA, the CDR3 is TGTGCCAGCAGCCGCGCAGGGGGCTATGGCTACACCTTC. Amino acid sequence: CASSRAGGYGYTF. Using reference TRBV11-1 and TRBJ1-2 for the parts outside the CDR3, the full variable domain is EAEVAQSPRYKITEKSQAVAFWCDPISGHATLYWYRQILGQGPELLVQFQDESVVDDSQLPKDRFSAERLKGVDSTLKIQPAELGDSAMYLCASSRAGGYGYTFGSGTRLTVV.

This clonotype came up many times. The V and J genes are TRBV7-6 and TRBJ1-6, with D unresolved. From germline, CDR1 is SGHVS and CDR2 FNYEAQ. The V gene lost 3 bases and the J gene lost 5 bases, with 5 bases spanning the gap. This CDR3 spans 13 amino acids. Written as DNA, the CDR3 is TGTGCCAGCAGCTTCGACCATAATTCACCCCTCCACTTT. The encoded protein is CASSFDHNSPLHF.

This clonotype turned up a few times. The rearrangement uses TRBV19 and TRBJ2-5; possibly TRBD1 for D (6 bases). Germline-derived CDR1 and CDR2 are LNHDA and SQIVND (reference sequence). CDR3 size: 13 residues. V lost 6 bases to trimming and J lost 5 bases, with 13 bases between them. CDR3 amino acids: CASRSAGAETQYF. In nucleotides, the CDR3 is TGTGCCAGTAGATCGGCAGGGGCGGAGACCCAGTACTTC. The full variable domain, completed using reference TRBV19 and TRBJ2-5, is DGGITQSPKYLFRKEGQNVTLSCEQNLNHDAMYWYRQDPGQGLRLIYYSQIVNDFQKGDIAEGYSVSREKKESFPLTVTSAQKNPTAFYLCASRSAGAETQYFGPGTRLLVL.

This chain connects TRBV7-2 to TRBJ1-4, with D possibly TRBD1 on 5 matching bases. CDR1 SGHTA and CDR2 FQGNSA come from the germline V gene. The V end was cut by 0 bases, the J end by 7 bases, with 9 bases between. The CDR3 totals 14 residues. In DNA, the CDR3 is TGTGCCAGCAGCTTAGCGGGGCAGAGTGAAAAACTGTTTTTT. Translating gives CASSLAGQSEKLFF.